One sample yielded the 18 T cell receptor beta chains listed below, sequenced in a study of blood T cell repertoires in COVID-19. The method was immunoSEQ multiplex PCR; TCRdb's version includes in-frame clones alone and lacks a portion of them. The top ten clones hold 8.6% of a sample with approximately 250,000 clones, 75% to 90% of them seen once. Specimen: peripheral blood. The receptors shown here come from a human donor in a cohort sampled during active COVID-19.

The rearrangement uses TRBV21-1 and TRBJ2-2; the D segment call TRBD2 is taken from the table without a DNA check. TRBV21-1 is an annotated pseudogene. The CDR3 totals 20 residues. For the CDR3, the DNA is TGTGCCAGCAGCTCCCCGGAGGTAGCGGGGGGGGATACCAACACCGGGGAGCTGTTTTTT. It is translated as CASSSPEVAGGDTNTGELFF.

The chain recombines TRBV4-2 with TRBJ2-3; TRBD2 matches at 12 bases. Looked up from germline, CDR1 is LGHNA and CDR2 is YNFKEQ. The CDR3 consists of 17 residues. The J segment lost 0 bases and the V segment lost 7 bases, leaving 8 bases of the junction unmatched. Here the CDR3 DNA reads TGTGCCAGCACCGAGACTAGCGGGAGTGCTAGCACAGATACGCAGTATTTT. It codes for CASTETSGSASTDTQYF.

In regard to this clone: This is likely a read error, given that the CDR3 carries no conserved phenylalanine or tryptophan at its end. The DNA is left out, because the CDR3 cannot be placed on it with certainty; the CDR3 is given as TCRdb lists it. The V call is TRBV6-1, the J call TRBJ1-5; the table calls TRBD1, which could not be checked here. The CDR3 is made up of 12 amino acids, end residues included. CDR1 MNHNS and CDR2 SASEGT come from the germline V gene. This CDR3 is CASSFKGDFFRI.

The V gene is TRBV29-1, the J gene TRBJ1-1, with D perhaps matching TRBD1 (5 bases). Germline V gene lookup returns CDR1 SQVTM and CDR2 ANQGSEA. This CDR3 has 14 residues. Between the trimmed V and J ends, which lost 7 bases and 3 bases, there was a span of 18 bases. The CDR3 DNA follows: TGCAGCGCCCAGGGTATAGCTTTGGACACTGAAGCTTTCTTT. Translated, it gives CSAQGIALDTEAFF.

The V gene is TRBV5-1, the J gene TRBJ1-1, with TRBD1 matching 8 bases. The germline V gene encodes CDR1 SGHRS and CDR2 YFSETQ. V lost 4 bases, J lost 4 bases, and 6 bases stayed unmatched. This CDR3 contains 14 residues. The CDR3 loop reads CASSVGQGPTEAFF. In nucleotides, the CDR3 is TGCGCCAGCAGCGTAGGACAGGGCCCCACTGAAGCTTTCTTT. The variable domain in full, completed from reference TRBV5-1 and TRBJ1-1, reads KAGVTQTPRYLIKTRGQQVTLSCSPISGHRSVSWYQQTPGQGLQFLFEYFSETQRNKGNFPGRFSGRQFSNSRSEMNVSTLELGDSALYLCASSVGQGPTEAFFGQGTRLTVV.

The chain links TRBV5-4 to TRBJ2-7; D might be TRBD1 (6 bases). The germline CDR1 and CDR2 sequences are SGHNT and YYREEE (reference sequence). This CDR3 comprises 14 residues. Trimming stripped 4 bases from V and 2 bases from J, with 13 bases between. CDR3 DNA: TGTGCCAGCAGCCTTGGGACAAGTACCTACGAGCAGTACTTC. This translates into CASSLGTSTYEQYF.

This clone occurred a few times. This rearrangement joins TRBV19 to TRBJ1-5, with 7 bases fitting TRBD1. The CDR3 runs 16 residues. After removal of 10 bases from V and 3 bases from J, the junction contained 15 bases not matched to a gene. The germline CDR1 and CDR2 sequences are LNHDA and SQIVND (reference sequence). CDR3 DNA: TGTGCCATTTGGGGCCCCGACAGGGTAGACAATCAGCCCCAGCATTTT. Its protein is CAIWGPDRVDNQPQHF.

V usage is TRBV9 and J usage is TRBJ2-7, with D maybe TRBD2 (6 bases). V lost 0 bases and J 2 bases, leaving 12 bases between the germline ends. CDR3 size: 15 residues. Germline V CDR1 and CDR2: SGDLS, YYNGEE. The CDR3 protein is CASSVGDWGTYEQYF. The DNA of the CDR3 is TGTGCCAGCAGCGTAGGGGACTGGGGAACCTACGAGCAGTACTTC.

This chain uses TRBV5-1 with TRBJ2-3; TRBD2 aligns across 11 bases. Germline trimming cut 2 bases from V and 3 bases from J; bases unmatched to any gene: 5. The CDR3 length is 16 residues. The germline gives CDR1 SGHRS, CDR2 YFSETQ. The CDR3 region is CASSFGGTSGTDTQYF. The CDR3 DNA is TGCGCCAGCAGCTTTGGTGGGACTAGCGGAACAGATACGCAGTATTTT.

The chain employs TRBV28 and TRBJ1-2, with 8 bases lining up with TRBD1. Germline V CDR1 and CDR2: MDHEN, SYDVKM. The CDR3 sequence is 13 residues long. With 2 bases clipped from V and 8 bases from J, the junction kept 4 bases outside the gene matches. The CDR3 reads CASSLPTGVGYTF. CDR3 nucleotide sequence: TGTGCCAGCAGTTTACCGACAGGGGTCGGCTACACCTTC.

The J gene is TRBJ1-2, the V gene TRBV19, with TRBD1 identical over 10 bases. V shed 7 bases, J shed 5 bases, and the junction held 7 bases outside the gene matches. Germline V gene data show CDR1 as LNHDA and CDR2 as SQIVND (reference sequence). This CDR3 is built from 14 residues. CDR3: CASIDRGQVYGYTF. DNA of the CDR3: TGTGCCAGTATAGACAGGGGGCAAGTATATGGCTACACCTTC.

This sequence joins TRBV20-1 and TRBJ2-7, with TRBD2 as a possible D gene (5 bases). This CDR3 contains 12 residues. With 3 bases removed from V and 6 bases from J, the gap between germline ends came to 12 bases. Germline assignment: CDR1 DFQATT and CDR2 SNEGSKA (reference sequence). The CDR3, as DNA: TGCAGTGCTAGTCTTGCGGGTTCCGAGCAGTACTTC. Its translation: CSASLAGSEQYF.

The chain links TRBV2 to TRBJ2-7, with 9 bases lining up with TRBD2. The germline gives CDR1 SNHLY, CDR2 FYNNEI. V lost 3 bases and J lost 5; bases outside the gene matches: 8. The CDR3 length is 15 residues. CDR3 amino acids: CASSEGGGGAHEQYF. CDR3 in DNA: TGTGCCAGCAGTGAGGGCGGCGGGGGGGCCCACGAGCAGTACTTC. Full variable domain (remainder filled in from reference TRBV2 and TRBJ2-7): EPEVTQTPSHQVTQMGQEVILRCVPISNHLYFYWYRQILGQKVEFLVSFYNNEISEKSEIFDDQFSVERPDGSNFTLKIRSTKLEDSAMYFCASSEGGGGAHEQYFGPGTRLTVT.

This clone was seen once. The CDR3 nucleotides are TGTGCCAGCAAAGGACAGGGTTTGGGCACCGGGGAGCTGTTTTTT. This codes for CASKGQGLGTGELFF. This chain links TRBV2 with TRBJ2-2, with 8 bases matching TRBD1. Germline trimming cut 7 bases from V and 4 bases from J; bases unmatched to any gene: 8. Germline loops: CDR1 SNHLY, CDR2 FYNNEI. This CDR3 is 15 amino acids long.

The V and J genes are TRBV2 and TRBJ2-7, with TRBD1 matching 8 bases. Germline loops: CDR1 SNHLY, CDR2 FYNNEI. CDR3 length equals 14 residues. With V trimmed by 7 bases and J by 3 bases, 8 bases remained unmatched. In DNA, the CDR3 is TGTGCCAGCACTTCGGGACAGGCGAACTACGAGCAGTACTTC. It encodes CASTSGQANYEQYF.

The chain joins TRBV7-2 to TRBJ2-7; no reliable D call. The CDR3 extends over 13 amino acids. In germline, CDR1 is SGHTA, CDR2 FQGNSA. The germline V and J ends were trimmed by 4 bases and 4 bases, with 11 bases remaining between them. CDR3 sequence (DNA): TGTGCCAGCAGCTCGCCTAACCGATACGAGCAGTACTTC. This codes for CASSSPNRYEQYF.

The chain has TRBV19 and TRBJ1-2; D is possibly TRBD1 (5 bases). CDR1 LNHDA and CDR2 SQIVND come from the germline V gene (reference sequence). The length of the CDR3 is 13 residues. The ends were cut back, 3 bases at V and 8 bases at J, with 13 bases in the middle. CDR3 sequence reads: CASSIGRVSGYTF. The CDR3 DNA sequence: TGTGCCAGTAGTATCGGCAGGGTCAGCGGCTACACCTTC.

This chain links TRBV19 with TRBJ1-1; D unresolved. Germline V CDR1 and CDR2: LNHDA, SQIVND (reference sequence). V lost 3 bases and J 5 bases, leaving 13 bases between the germline ends. This CDR3 is built from 14 residues. The CDR3 nucleotides are TGTGCCAGTAGTATGACGGGAGGGTTGACTGAAGCTTTCTTT. Protein product: CASSMTGGLTEAFF.